Shown below are 27 T cell receptor beta chains from a single sample sequenced in a study of CD8+ T cells in alopecia areata. The authors extracted RNA and reverse transcribed it into cDNA as the sequencing template. Method: immunoSEQ multiplex PCR; TCRdb's copy keeps in-frame clones and lacks some. The sample is made up of about 270,000 clones, none counted only once. Pooled cells of cutaneous lymph node origin were sorted on CD4, CD8alpha, NKG2D, NKG2ACE and other markers. Sequencing was done on a sample of CD4+ T cells sorted from a lymph node. Receptors were obtained from a C3H/HeJ mouse with alopecia areata. This strain's MHC haplotype is H2-k.

In this sample, this clone turned up a few times. Gene names refer to mouse genes. Read sequence stops 4 residues before the CDR3 end, and the germline J gene provides the missing end. V is TRBV5 and J is TRBJ2-3, with TRBD2 matching over 11 bases. Germline V CDR1 and CDR2: LGHNA, YNLKQL (reference sequence). V was clipped by 3 bases and J by 2 bases; unmatched bases: 1. The CDR3 extends over 15 amino acids. CDR3 protein: CASSHTGGAAETLYF. The sequenced part of the CDR3 DNA is TGTGCCAGCAGCCATACTGGGGGGGCTGCAGAA.

This clone was picked up many times. The gene names given are mouse names. Sequencing ends 4 residues short of the CDR3 end; the germline J gene provides the rest. Other DNA sequences in the sample encode the same CDR3. The chain couples TRBV1 to TRBJ1-2; no clear D gene. With 0 bases removed from V and 0 bases from J, the gap between germline ends came to 5 bases. Germline assignment: CDR1 NSQYPW and CDR2 LRSPGD (reference sequence). This CDR3 is 14 amino acids long. CDR3 sequence reads: CTCSADTANSDYTF. The CDR3 DNA, read in part, is TGCACCTGCAGTGCAGACACAGCAAACTCC.

As to this clone: The genes and germline here are from mouse. The CDR3 end falls 4 residues outside the read, so it is completed with the germline J gene. Different DNA sequences within this sample yield the same CDR3. The V call is TRBV5, the J call TRBJ2-1; 9 bases fit TRBD2. CDR3 length: 15 residues. V trimming: 4 bases; J trimming: 3 bases; junction bases outside the gene matches: 4. Germline loops: CDR1 LGHNA, CDR2 YNLKQL (reference sequence). The CDR3 protein is CASSPRLGVYAEQFF. The DNA read from the CDR3 is TGTGCCAGCAGCCCTCGACTGGGGGTCTATGCT.

Regarding this clone: Gene names follow the mouse nomenclature. Read sequence stops 4 residues before the CDR3 end, and the germline J gene provides the missing end. This chain connects TRBV1 to TRBJ2-1; 9 positions agree with TRBD2. The germline V gene has CDR1 NSQYPW and CDR2 LRSPGD (reference sequence). V lost 1 base to trimming and J lost 5 bases; unmatched junction nucleotides: 3. CDR3 length: 15 amino acids. The CDR3 sequence is CTCSAVWGGDAEQFF. The part of the CDR3 DNA that was read is TGCACCTGCAGTGCAGTCTGGGGGGGGGATGCT.

This clone was seen many times. Gene names and germline match the mouse. The read stops 4 residues short of the end of the CDR3; the missing end is completed from the germline J gene. The rearrangement joins TRBV14 to TRBJ1-2; 9 bases map to TRBD1. The V and J ends lost 4 bases and 3 bases, in that order; junction bases with no gene match: 4. This CDR3 comprises 14 residues. The germline V gene has CDR1 SGHDT and CDR2 FRDEAV. The CDR3 sequence: CASSQGQGHSDYTF. The CDR3 DNA, read in part, is TGTGCCAGCAGTCAGGGACAGGGACACTCC.

Remarks on this clone: Mouse gene names and germline throughout. The missing CDR3 end, 4 residues past where the read stops, is filled in from the germline J gene. V gene TRBV29 combines with J gene TRBJ2-5; unclear D gene. Between the trimmed V and J ends, which lost 3 bases and 2 bases, there was a span of 6 bases. The germline V gene encodes CDR1 MSHET and CDR2 SYDVDS. There are 13 residues in the CDR3. Partial CDR3 DNA: TGTGCTAGCAGTTTTGGGTTCCAAGAC. It translates to CASSFGFQD. The whole CDR3 sequence is CASSFGFQDTQYF.

Regarding this clone: Here the gene names and germline are mouse. The read falls 4 residues short of the CDR3 end, and the missing part is taken from the germline J gene. Other nucleotide sequences in the sample specify the same CDR3. The V call is TRBV13-3, the J call TRBJ2-7; a possible D gene is TRBD2 (6 bases). This CDR3 is 13 amino acids long. CDR1 is NNHDY and CDR2 is SYVADS in the germline V gene. V lost 2 bases to trimming and J lost 2 bases, with 8 bases between them. The sequenced part of the CDR3 DNA is TGTGCCAGCAGTGACTGGGGTCCCTAT. Protein product: CASSDWGPY. The whole CDR3 reads CASSDWGPYEQYF.

A few counts support this clone. Genes here carry mouse names. The CDR3 is cut off 4 residues early in the read; its end comes from the germline J gene. The chain is built from TRBV17 and TRBJ2-2, with D perhaps TRBD1 (5 bases). In germline, CDR1 is MNHDT, CDR2 YYDKIL. The CDR3 spans 15 residues. The V and J ends lost 3 bases and 2 bases respectively, with 10 bases between them. The covered CDR3 bases are TGTGCTAGCAGTAGTACTGAGGGGAACACCGGG. This sequence encodes CASSSTEGNTG. Given in full, the CDR3 is CASSSTEGNTGQLYF.

Of note for this clone: The gene names given are mouse names. The CDR3 end falls 4 residues outside the read, so it is completed with the germline J gene. The gene calls are TRBV13-3 and TRBJ2-1; D is perhaps TRBD1 (5 bases). The CDR3 has 12 residues. The germline gives CDR1 NNHDY, CDR2 SYVADS. The covered CDR3 bases are TGTGCCAGCAGGGCCAGGGAGGCT. Its translation is CASRAREA. The whole CDR3 is CASRAREAEQFF.

Regarding this clone: Gene names refer to mouse genes. The CDR3 end lies 4 residues beyond the end of the read and is filled in from the germline J gene. V usage is TRBV13-1 and J usage is TRBJ2-4; 7 positions agree with TRBD2. The CDR3 is 14 amino acids. Per the germline V gene, CDR1 is NSHNY and CDR2 is SYGAGN. Here the CDR3 reads CASSDVLGENTLYF. The sequenced CDR3 bases are TGTGCCAGCAGTGATGTCCTGGGGGAAAAC.

The sample holds a few counts of this clone. The germline and genes are mouse ones. The read halts 4 residues ahead of the CDR3 end, with the missing end drawn from the germline J gene. The chain recombines TRBV1 with TRBJ2-3, with 8 nucleotides matching TRBD2. The CDR3 totals 17 residues. The germline V gene encodes CDR1 NSQYPW and CDR2 LRSPGD (reference sequence). V trimming: 0 bases; J trimming: 0 bases; junction bases outside the gene matches: 5. CDR3 residues: CTCSADLLGASAETLYF. The CDR3 bases that were read are TGCACCTGCAGTGCAGACCTACTGGGGGCTAGTGCAGAA.

Comment on this clone: Genes and germline come from the mouse. The DNA ends 4 residues before the CDR3 does, and the rest of the CDR3 is filled in from the germline J gene. The chain couples TRBV13-1 to TRBJ2-2; perhaps TRBD1 as D (5 bases). This CDR3 comprises 13 residues. The germline gives CDR1 NSHNY, CDR2 SYGAGN. The CDR3 spells CASSGTTPGQLYF. The DNA read from the CDR3 is TGTGCCAGCAGTGGGACAACACCGGGG.

This clone occurred a few times. The gene names here belong to mouse. The same CDR3 can be traced to other DNA sequences in this sample. CDR3 bases read: TGTGCCAGCAGTGGTCAGGGGAAC. It yields the protein CASSGQGN. The whole CDR3 protein is CASSGQGNTLYF. This rearrangement joins TRBV13-1 to TRBJ2-4; a weak D match, TRBD1 (6 bases). Read data end 4 residues before the CDR3 end; the end is taken from the germline J gene. The CDR3 is 12 amino acids. Germline-derived CDR1 and CDR2 are NSHNY and SYGAGN.

A word on this clone: The gene symbols are mouse symbols. Read data end 4 residues before the CDR3 end; the end is taken from the germline J gene. Other DNA sequences of this sample code for an identical CDR3. The gene calls are TRBV13-2 and TRBJ1-2, with 7 bases matching TRBD1. The CDR3 runs to 13 residues. Germline V gene sequence: CDR1 NNHNN, CDR2 SYGAGS (reference sequence). Losses at the gene ends were 2 bases for V and 4 bases for J; bases not matched to a gene: 2. The chain's CDR3 is CASGEPGGSDYTF. CDR3 DNA, as far as it was read: TGTGCCAGCGGTGAACCAGGGGGCTCC.

As for this clone: Gene names are the mouse ones. The read comes to an end 4 residues before the CDR3 does, leaving the germline J gene to fill in the end. The chain is built from TRBV13-1 and TRBJ2-1, with a possible D match to TRBD1 (5 bases). Germline V gene lookup returns CDR1 NSHNY and CDR2 SYGAGN. With 6 bases removed from V and 0 bases from J, the gap between germline ends came to 7 bases. The CDR3 is 13 residues long. The CDR3: CASKDTNYAEQFF. Incomplete CDR3 DNA: TGTGCCAGCAAGGACACTAACTATGCT.

Details on this clone: Here the gene names and germline are mouse. The DNA ends 4 residues before the CDR3 does, and the rest of the CDR3 is filled in from the germline J gene. The chain employs TRBV1 and TRBJ1-1; D is uncertain. The CDR3 runs 13 residues. Germline V gives CDR1 NSQYPW, CDR2 LRSPGD (reference sequence). The CDR3 spells CTCSADAGTEVFF. The part of the CDR3 DNA that was read is TGCACCTGCAGTGCAGACGCAGGAACA.

As to this clone: The listed genes are named as in mouse. The CDR3 is CASSLGQGAPNSPLYF. The CDR3 bases that were read are TGTGCCAGCAGTCTGGGACAGGGGGCGCCGAATTCGCCC. The J gene is TRBJ1-6, the V gene TRBV19, with TRBD1 matching 12 bases. The CDR3 is cut off 3 residues early in the read; its end comes from the germline J gene. TRBJ1-6 is an open reading frame whose function is uncertain. V lost 4 bases to trimming and J lost 7 bases; unmatched junction nucleotides: 6. Germline loops: CDR1 FNHDT, CDR2 SITEND (reference sequence). CDR3 length: 16 amino acids.

This clone was picked up many times. Gene names denote mouse genes. Coverage ceases 4 residues before the CDR3 finishes, and the germline J gene fills in the end. Other DNA sequences in this specimen translate into the identical CDR3. The genes are TRBV17 and TRBJ2-3; D perhaps matches TRBD2 (7 bases). Germline-derived CDR1 and CDR2 are MNHDT and YYDKIL. Deletions cut 1 base from V and 3 bases from J, with 8 bases between. This CDR3 contains 14 residues. CDR3 DNA, as far as it was read: TGTGCTAGCAGTAGAGGGGGGGCGGCAGAA. Amino acids: CASSRGGAAE. The full CDR3 protein reads CASSRGGAAETLYF.

This clone was recorded a few times. All gene names here are mouse names. Read sequence stops 4 residues before the CDR3 end, and the germline J gene provides the missing end. The chain carries TRBV5 and TRBJ2-1; D not certain. The CDR3 runs to 15 residues. Trimming cost V 0 bases and J 0 bases, with 6 bases left between them. Looked up from germline, CDR1 is LGHNA and CDR2 is YNLKQL (reference sequence). CDR3 loop: CASSQENFNYAEQFF. CDR3 DNA (partial): TGTGCCAGCAGCCAAGAGAACTTTAACTATGCT.

Turning to this clone: Gene names and germline match the mouse. The read terminates 4 residues before the CDR3 end, so the remaining end is supplied by the germline J gene. The chain carries TRBV5 and TRBJ2-2; 9 nucleotides align to TRBD2. The V segment lost 2 bases and the J segment 4 bases; nucleotides outside the gene matches: 2. The CDR3 sequence is 15 residues long. CDR1 LGHNA and CDR2 YNLKQL come from the germline V gene (reference sequence). The CDR3 reads CASSQRTGVTGQLYF. Incomplete CDR3 DNA: TGTGCCAGCAGCCAAAGGACTGGGGTCACCGGG.

This clone occurred a few times. Gene and germline names: mouse. The read gets to within 4 residues of the CDR3 end, and the germline J gene fills in the rest. This chain connects TRBV14 to TRBJ2-5; 7 positions match TRBD1. Germline CDR1 and CDR2: SGHDT and FRDEAV. J gave up 1 base and V 1 base, and 3 bases lay outside the gene matches. The CDR3 contains 15 residues. The CDR3 DNA, read in part, is TGTGCCAGCAGTTTCGCGCAGGGGGACCAAGAC. Protein: CASSFAQGDQD. The complete CDR3 protein is CASSFAQGDQDTQYF.

This clone was recorded at least ten times. All gene names here are mouse names. The read halts 4 residues ahead of the CDR3 end, with the missing end drawn from the germline J gene. V is TRBV12-1 and J is TRBJ2-3; D not resolved. This CDR3 is built from 14 residues. Germline CDR1 is SGHSN and CDR2 is HYEKVE. V was pared by 0 bases and J by 0 bases, with 6 bases between. The DNA read from the CDR3 is TGTGCCAGCTCTCTCCCCAGTAGTGCAGAA. It encodes CASSLPSSAE. Given in full, the CDR3 is CASSLPSSAETLYF. Combining the CDR3 with reference TRBV12-1 and TRBJ2-3 gives the whole variable domain DSGVVQSPRHIIKEKGGRSVLTCIPISGHSNVVWYQQTLGKELKFLIQHYEKVERDKGFLPSRFSVQQFDDYHSEMNMSALELEDSAMYFCASSLPSSAETLYFGSGTRLTVL.

This clone was seen repeatedly, ten times or more. Mouse germline and gene names are used. The read ends 4 residues shy of where the CDR3 ends; the end is completed using the germline J gene. Other DNA variants within this sample encode the same CDR3. This chain joins TRBV13-1 and TRBJ1-1; TRBD1 is a possible D gene (5 bases). Germline V CDR1 and CDR2: NSHNY, SYGAGN. The ends were cut back, 2 bases at V and 0 bases at J, with 5 bases in the middle. The CDR3 runs to 13 residues. The covered CDR3 bases are TGTGCCAGCAGTGAGGGACAGAACACA. The encoded protein is CASSEGQNT. The CDR3 as a whole reads CASSEGQNTEVFF.

In its sample, this clone was seen many times. Gene names are the mouse ones. Coverage ceases 4 residues before the CDR3 finishes, and the germline J gene fills in the end. The sample contains more than one DNA sequence encoding this CDR3. V gene TRBV17 combines with J gene TRBJ2-7; D is possibly TRBD2 (6 bases). The V end lost 1 base, the J end lost 0 bases, and 10 bases lay between the germline ends. There are 15 residues in the CDR3. Germline CDR1 and CDR2: MNHDT and YYDKIL. The CDR3 bases that were read are TGTGCTAGCAGTAGAGCCGGGGGGAGCTCCTAT. The encoded protein is CASSRAGGSSY. In full, the CDR3 is CASSRAGGSSYEQYF.

On this clone: Each gene name is a mouse one. The CDR3 extends 4 residues past the end of the read, so its final part is completed from the germline J gene. The chain uses TRBV31 and TRBJ1-2; the D gene is possibly TRBD1 (6 bases). The CDR3 covers 12 residues. Germline V gene sequence: CDR1 GKSSPN, CDR2 SITVG. The part of the CDR3 DNA that was read is TGTGCCTGGAGCGCAGGGGTGTCC. It codes for CAWSAGVS. The complete CDR3 protein is CAWSAGVSDYTF.

This clone was found many times. Gene and germline names: mouse. The CDR3 end falls 4 residues outside the read, so it is completed with the germline J gene. The same CDR3 also results from other DNA sequences found in this sample. The chain combines TRBV13-3 with TRBJ1-1; the D gene is possibly TRBD1 (5 bases). Trimming took 2 bases from V and 0 from J, leaving 5 bases between them. CDR3 length equals 13 residues. Germline CDR1 and CDR2: NNHDY and SYVADS. The part of the CDR3 DNA that was read is TGTGCCAGCAGTGACAGGGCAAACACA. Its protein is CASSDRANT. The whole CDR3 sequence is CASSDRANTEVFF.

Note on this clone: Gene and germline names: mouse. The read falls 4 residues short of the CDR3 end, and the missing part is taken from the germline J gene. In the same sample, other DNA sequences code for this CDR3. V gene TRBV5 combines with J gene TRBJ1-1, with D possibly being TRBD1 (5 bases). The CDR3 is made up of 14 amino acids. Germline assignment: CDR1 LGHNA and CDR2 YNLKQL (reference sequence). V was cut by 3 bases and J by 0 bases, with 8 bases left in between. CDR3 loop: CASSQDNANTEVFF. The DNA read from the CDR3 is TGTGCCAGCAGCCAGGACAATGCAAACACA.